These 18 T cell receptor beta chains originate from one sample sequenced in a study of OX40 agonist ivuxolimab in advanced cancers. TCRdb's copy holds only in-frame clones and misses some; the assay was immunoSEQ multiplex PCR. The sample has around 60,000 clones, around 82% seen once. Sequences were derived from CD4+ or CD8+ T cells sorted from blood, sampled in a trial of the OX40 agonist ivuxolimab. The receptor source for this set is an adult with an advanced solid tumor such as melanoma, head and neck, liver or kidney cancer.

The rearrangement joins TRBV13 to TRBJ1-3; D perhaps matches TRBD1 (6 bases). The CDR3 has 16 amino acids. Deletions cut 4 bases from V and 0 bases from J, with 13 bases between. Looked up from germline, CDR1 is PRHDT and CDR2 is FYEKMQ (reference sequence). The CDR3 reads CASSSGAGLSGNTIYF. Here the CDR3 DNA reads TGTGCCAGCAGCTCAGGGGCAGGCCTCTCTGGAAACACCATATATTTT.

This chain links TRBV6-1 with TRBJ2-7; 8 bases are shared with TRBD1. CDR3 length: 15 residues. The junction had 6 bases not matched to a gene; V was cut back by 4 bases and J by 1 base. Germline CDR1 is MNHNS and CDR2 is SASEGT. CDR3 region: CASSAWGTGSYEQYF. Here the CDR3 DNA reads TGTGCCAGCAGTGCCTGGGGGACAGGTTCCTACGAGCAGTACTTC.

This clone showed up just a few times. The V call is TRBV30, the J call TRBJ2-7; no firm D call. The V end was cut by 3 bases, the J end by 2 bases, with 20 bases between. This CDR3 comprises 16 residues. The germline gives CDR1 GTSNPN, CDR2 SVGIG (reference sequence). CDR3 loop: CAWSTRLSAVPYEQYF. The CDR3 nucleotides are TGTGCCTGGAGCACAAGGCTCTCCGCCGTGCCCTACGAGCAGTACTTC.

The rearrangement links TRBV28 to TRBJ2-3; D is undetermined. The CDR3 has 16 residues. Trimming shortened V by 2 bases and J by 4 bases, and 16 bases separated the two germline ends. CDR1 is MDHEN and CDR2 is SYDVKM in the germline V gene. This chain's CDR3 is CASSLMALRYSDTQYF. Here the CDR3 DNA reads TGTGCCAGCAGTTTAATGGCCCTAAGATACTCAGATACGCAGTATTTT.

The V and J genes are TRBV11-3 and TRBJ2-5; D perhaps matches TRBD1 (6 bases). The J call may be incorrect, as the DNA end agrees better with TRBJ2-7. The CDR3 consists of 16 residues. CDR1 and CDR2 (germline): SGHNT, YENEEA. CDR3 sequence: CASSFGSGAFPGEQYF. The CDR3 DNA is TGTGCCAGCAGCTTTGGCTCAGGGGCGTTCCCCGGCGAGCAGTACTTC.

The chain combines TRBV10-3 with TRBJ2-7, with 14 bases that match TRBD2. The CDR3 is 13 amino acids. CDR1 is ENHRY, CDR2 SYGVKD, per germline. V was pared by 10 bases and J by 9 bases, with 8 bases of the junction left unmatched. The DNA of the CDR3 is TGTGCCACCGGGACTAGCGGGAGTCGGGTGCAGTACTTC. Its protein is CATGTSGSRVQYF.

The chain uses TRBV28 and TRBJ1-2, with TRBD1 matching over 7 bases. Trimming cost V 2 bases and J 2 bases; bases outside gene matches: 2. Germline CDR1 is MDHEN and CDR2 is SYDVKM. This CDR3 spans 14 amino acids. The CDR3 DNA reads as TGTGCCAGCAGTTTACTACAGGGGAACTATGGCTACACCTTC. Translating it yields CASSLLQGNYGYTF.

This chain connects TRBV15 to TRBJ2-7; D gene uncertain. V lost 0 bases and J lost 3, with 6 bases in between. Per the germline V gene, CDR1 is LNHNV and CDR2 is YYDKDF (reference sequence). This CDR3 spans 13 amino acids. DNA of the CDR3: TGTGCCACCAGCAGAGATCAGCTCTACGAGCAGTACTTC. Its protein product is CATSRDQLYEQYF.

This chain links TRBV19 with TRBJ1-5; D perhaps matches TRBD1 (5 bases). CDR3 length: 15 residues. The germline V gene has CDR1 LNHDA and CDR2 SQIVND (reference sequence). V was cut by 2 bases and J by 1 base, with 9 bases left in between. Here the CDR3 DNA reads TGTGCCAGTAGTATACAGCAGGGAAGCAATCAGCCCCAGCATTTT. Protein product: CASSIQQGSNQPQHF. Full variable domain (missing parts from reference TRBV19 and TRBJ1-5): DGGITQSPKYLFRKEGQNVTLSCEQNLNHDAMYWYRQDPGQGLRLIYYSQIVNDFQKGDIAEGYSVSREKKESFPLTVTSAQKNPTAFYLCASSIQQGSNQPQHFGDGTRLSIL.

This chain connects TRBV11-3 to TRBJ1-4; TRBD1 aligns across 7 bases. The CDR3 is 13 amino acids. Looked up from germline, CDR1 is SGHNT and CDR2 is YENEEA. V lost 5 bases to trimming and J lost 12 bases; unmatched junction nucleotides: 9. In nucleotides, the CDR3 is TGTGCCAGCAGCCGCGGACAGGCTGGGGAACTGTTTTTT. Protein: CASSRGQAGELFF.

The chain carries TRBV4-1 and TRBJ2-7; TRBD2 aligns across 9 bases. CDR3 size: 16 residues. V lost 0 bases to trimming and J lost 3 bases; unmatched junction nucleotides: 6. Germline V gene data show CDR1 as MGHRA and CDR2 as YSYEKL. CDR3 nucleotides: TGCGCCAGCAGCCAAGACCCTAGCGGGACAAACTACGAGCAGTACTTC. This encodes CASSQDPSGTNYEQYF.

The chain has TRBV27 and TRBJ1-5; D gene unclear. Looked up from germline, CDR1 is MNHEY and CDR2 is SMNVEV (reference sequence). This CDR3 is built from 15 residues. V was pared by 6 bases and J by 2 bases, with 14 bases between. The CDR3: CASSPGPLGNQPQHF. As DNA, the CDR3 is TGTGCCAGCAGCCCCGGACCCCTCGGCAATCAGCCCCAGCATTTT.

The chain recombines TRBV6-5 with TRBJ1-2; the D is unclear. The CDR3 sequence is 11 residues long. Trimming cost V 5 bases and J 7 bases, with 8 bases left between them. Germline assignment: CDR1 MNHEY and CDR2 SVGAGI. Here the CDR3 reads CASSTMSGYTF. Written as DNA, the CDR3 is TGTGCCAGCAGTACTATGAGTGGCTACACCTTC.

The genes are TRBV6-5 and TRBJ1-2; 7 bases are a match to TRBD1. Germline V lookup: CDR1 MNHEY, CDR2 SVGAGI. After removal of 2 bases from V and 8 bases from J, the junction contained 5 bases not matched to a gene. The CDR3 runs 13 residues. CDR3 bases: TGTGCCAGCAGTTACGCAAACAGGGGCGGCTACACCTTC. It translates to CASSYANRGGYTF.

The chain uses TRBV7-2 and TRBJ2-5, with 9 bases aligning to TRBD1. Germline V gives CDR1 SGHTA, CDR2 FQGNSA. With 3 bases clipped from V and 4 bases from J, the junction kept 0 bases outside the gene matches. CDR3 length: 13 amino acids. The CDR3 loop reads CASSLGQGETQYF. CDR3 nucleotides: TGTGCCAGCAGCTTGGGACAGGGAGAGACCCAGTACTTC.

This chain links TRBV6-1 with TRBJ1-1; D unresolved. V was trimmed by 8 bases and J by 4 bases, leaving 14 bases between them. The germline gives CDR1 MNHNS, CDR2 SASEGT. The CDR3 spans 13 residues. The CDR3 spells CASGWKGVTEAFF. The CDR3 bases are TGTGCCAGCGGGTGGAAGGGAGTCACTGAAGCTTTCTTT.

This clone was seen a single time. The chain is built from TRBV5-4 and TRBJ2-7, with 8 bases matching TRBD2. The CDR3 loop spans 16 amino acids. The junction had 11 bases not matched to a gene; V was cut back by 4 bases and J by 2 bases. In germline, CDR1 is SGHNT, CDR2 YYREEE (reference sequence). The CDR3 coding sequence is TGTGCCAGCAGCCAGACTAGCGCGGGAGTTCCCTACGAGCAGTACTTC. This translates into CASSQTSAGVPYEQYF.

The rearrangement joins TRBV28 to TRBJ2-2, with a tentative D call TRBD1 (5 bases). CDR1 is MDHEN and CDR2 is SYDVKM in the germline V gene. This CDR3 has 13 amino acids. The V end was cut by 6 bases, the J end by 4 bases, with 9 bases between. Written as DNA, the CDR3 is TGTGCCAGCAGCGGCAGGGCCACCGGGGAGCTGTTTTTT. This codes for CASSGRATGELFF.